Sequencing of this TCR beta chain was carried out in a study of shared clonotypes between healthy human individuals. Study-level findings and limits: Lower generation probabilities were found for non-shared clonotypes than for those shared by all four donors. Specimens sampled were limited to blood, with tissue repertoires likely differing. The study found about 5% of naive CD4 clonotypes shared across a few donors.

The authors split each subset's genomic DNA evenly across several immunoSEQ plates. The data were produced by immunoSEQ multiplex PCR, yet TCRdb's version contains in-frame clones alone and is incomplete. The data hold over a million clones, with approximately 80% observed a single time. This CDR3 comprises 13 residues. V shed 11 bases, J shed 3 bases, and the junction held 5 bases outside the gene matches. Germline V CDR1 and CDR2: SGHAT, FQNNGV. Details on this clone: The antigen is unknown.

Sequencing was carried out using memory CD4+ T cells from PBMCs. Indicated subset: CD45RA-negative fraction. The clonotype comes from a man aged 18 to 29 in good health. Some clones in this sample may be carry-over from other donors' samples. The genes are TRBV11-2 and TRBJ2-1, with TRBD1 matching 9 bases. In nucleotides, the CDR3 is TGTGCCTCGGGACAGGGCTTCTACAATGAGCAGTTCTTC. This encodes CASGQGFYNEQFF.